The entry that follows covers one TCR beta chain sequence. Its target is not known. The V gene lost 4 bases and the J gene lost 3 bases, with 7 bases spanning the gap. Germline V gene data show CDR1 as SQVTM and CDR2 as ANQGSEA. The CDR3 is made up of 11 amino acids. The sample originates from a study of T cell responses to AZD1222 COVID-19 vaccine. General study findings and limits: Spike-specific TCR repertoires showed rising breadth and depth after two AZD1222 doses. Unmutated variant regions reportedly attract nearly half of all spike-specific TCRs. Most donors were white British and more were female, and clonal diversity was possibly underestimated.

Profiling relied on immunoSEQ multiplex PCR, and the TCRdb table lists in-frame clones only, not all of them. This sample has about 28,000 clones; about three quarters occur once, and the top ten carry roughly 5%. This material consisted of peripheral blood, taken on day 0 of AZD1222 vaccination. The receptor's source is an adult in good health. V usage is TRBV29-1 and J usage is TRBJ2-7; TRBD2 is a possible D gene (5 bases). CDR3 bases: TGCAGCGTTGTGGGGAGCTACGAGCAGTACTTC. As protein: CSVVGSYEQYF.